This T cell receptor beta chain comes out of a study of blood T cells in healthy people across ages. Broader study findings: What prevented conclusive comparison of naive and antigen-experienced cells was that PBMCs were unsorted. The unknown donor CMV status may have confounded expanded clonotype changes.

In the case of this clonotype: The antigen is not known. A clone one base away is much larger, so this may be a read error.

Trimming pared 3 bases from V and 5 bases from J, leaving 12 bases between. Germline CDR1 is SGDLS and CDR2 is YYNGEE. This CDR3 comprises 13 residues. A second PCR, run for about 6 to 11 cycles, used a sample-barcoded 5' primer plus a J-beta primer mix. A tag from a template-switch adaptor with 12 random nucleotides marked each cDNA molecule. TCRdb reanalysed the 5' RACE reads using MiXCR and keeps one entry per CDR3 protein. The top ten clones hold 25% to 35% of a sample with about 680,000 distinct CDR3 sequences, more than 40% of them seen once. The chain recombines TRBV9 with TRBJ2-7; a weak D match, TRBD2 (6 bases). The receptor was isolated from a woman aged 55-75 years in good health. The sequencing input was blood. CDR3 region: CASSGGGMDEQYF. CDR3 nucleotides: TGTGCCAGCAGCGGTGGGGGGATGGACGAGCAGTACTTC.